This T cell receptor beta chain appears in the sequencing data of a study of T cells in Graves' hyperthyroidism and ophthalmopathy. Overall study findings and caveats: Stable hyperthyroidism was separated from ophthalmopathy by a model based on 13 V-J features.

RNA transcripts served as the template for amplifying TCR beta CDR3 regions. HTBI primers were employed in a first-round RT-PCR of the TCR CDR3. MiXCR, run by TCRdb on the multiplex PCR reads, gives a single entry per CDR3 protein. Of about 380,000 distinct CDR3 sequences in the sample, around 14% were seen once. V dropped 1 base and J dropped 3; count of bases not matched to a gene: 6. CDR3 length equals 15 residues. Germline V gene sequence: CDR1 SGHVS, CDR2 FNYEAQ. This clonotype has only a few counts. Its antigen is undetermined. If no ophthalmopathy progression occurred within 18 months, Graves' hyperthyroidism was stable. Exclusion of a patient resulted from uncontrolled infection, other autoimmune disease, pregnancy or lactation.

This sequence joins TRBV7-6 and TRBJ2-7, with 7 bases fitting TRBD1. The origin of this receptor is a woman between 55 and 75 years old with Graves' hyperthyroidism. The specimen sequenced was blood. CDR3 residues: CASSLEGDSVYEQYF. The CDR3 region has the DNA TGTGCCAGCAGCTTAGAAGGGGACAGTGTCTACGAGCAGTACTTC.